This entry features one T cell receptor (beta chain) sequence. The data were obtained in a study of blood T cell repertoires in COVID-19. At the level of the study: Sources were T cells, B-cell-depleted T cells, or PBMCs; the material itself was cDNA or gDNA.

Germline V gene lookup returns CDR1 MNHEY and CDR2 SVGAGI. Trimming shortened V by 6 bases and J by 4 bases, and 7 bases separated the two germline ends. This CDR3 is 12 amino acids long. The authors' processing: Reference gene primer amplification yielded estimated nucleated cell counts. The method was immunoSEQ multiplex PCR; TCRdb's version includes in-frame clones alone and lacks a portion of them. V and J calls and clone size follow that table, whereas D and trimming were derived from the DNA. The sample has 150,000 to 190,000 clones; 75% to 90% are singletons. The receptor comes from a middle-aged woman with acute or convalescent COVID-19. The specimen was peripheral blood. The gene calls are TRBV6-5 and TRBJ1-3; D uncertain. The CDR3 DNA follows: TGTGCCAGCAGCAAATCAGGAAACACCATATATTTT. Its protein product is CASSKSGNTIYF.